These T cell receptor beta chains were read from a single sample in a study of molecular identifiers for immune sequencing clone quantification. MiXCR, run by TCRdb on the PCR reads, gives a single entry per CDR3 protein. The data contain around 9,800 distinct CDR3 sequences, approximately 19% of them singletons. The sequencing input was naive CD8+ T cells from blood, with Jurkat cell RNA spiked in. These receptors all stem from a human donor in good health. Some libraries in this study had Jurkat cell RNA spiked in. Each CDR3 is given with its conserved first and last residue. A D gene is named only where the DNA matches it firmly. Where a row states a size, it is once, few, many or the class of an expanded clone; other rows omit it.

J gene	V gene	clone size	D gene	CDR3 DNA	CDR3 protein
TRBJ2-7	TRBV28	NA	NA	TGTGCCAGCAGAACCGGAACAGGGTCGGGGTACGAGCAGCACTTC	CASRTGTGSGYEQHF
TRBJ2-7	TRBV6-2/TRBV6-3	many	TRBD2	TGTGCCAGCAGTTACTCTCGGTCTAGCGGAGGAACCTACGAGCAGTACTTC	CASSYSRSSGGTYEQYF
TRBJ1-1	TRBV27	many	TRBD1	TGTGCCAGCAGTCTCGGACAGGGCGTTACTGAAGCTTTCTTT	CASSLGQGVTEAFF
TRBJ2-7	TRBV27	NA	NA	TGCGCCAGCAGTACGGACGGAGAGATTTACCAAGAGCAGTACTTC	CASSTDGEIYQEQYF
TRBJ2-7	TRBV20-1	medium-sized	NA	TGCAGTGCTAGAGATGTTAACTGGGACGAGCAGTACTTC	CSARDVNWDEQYF
TRBJ1-1	TRBV30	NA	TRBD1	TGTGCCTGTCGACAGGGGGACGAAGCCACTGAAGCTTTCTTT	CACRQGDEATEAFF
TRBJ2-6	TRBV19	medium-sized	NA	TGTGCCAGTAGCAGCCCCCTCAGCTACTCCTCTGGGGCCAACGTCCTGACTTTC	CASSSPLSYSSGANVLTF
TRBJ2-5	TRBV5-4	NA	TRBD2	TGTGCCAGCAGCCGGGTAGCGGGGGGAGGGGAGACCCAGCACTTC	CASSRVAGGGETQHF
TRBJ2-7	TRBV20-1	many	TRBD2	TGCAGTGCGGACCCGGGACTAGCGGTCTACGAGCAGTACTTC	CSADPGLAVYEQYF
TRBJ2-3	TRBV7-9	many	TRBD2	TGTGCCAGCAGCATCATCCCTAGCGGGGGGGTCACAGATACGCAGTATTTT	CASSIIPSGGVTDTQYF
TRBJ2-3	TRBV5-3	NA	NA	TGTGCCAGCAGCTTGGTTGGGGGTATCACAGATACACAGTATTTT	CASSLVGGITDTQYF
TRBJ2-7	TRBV20-1	medium-sized	NA	TGCAGTGCTAGAGTCGCCACGATCCGGGACACCCCCTACGAGCAGTACTTC	CSARVATIRDTPYEQYF
TRBJ2-2	TRBV15	many	NA	TGTGCCACCAGCACGTGGGGCGGTCGAGGTACCGGGGAGCTGTTTTTT	CATSTWGGRGTGELFF
TRBJ1-2	TRBV9	medium-sized	TRBD1	TGTGCCAGCAGCACAGGGGTGGGGTTACTTGCTTATGGCTACACCTTC	CASSTGVGLLAYGYTF
TRBJ2-3	TRBV19	NA	TRBD1	TGTACTAGTAGTTCAGGGGACAGGGGAGCAGATACGCAGTATTTT	CTSSSGDRGADTQYF
TRBJ2-1	TRBV12-5	NA	TRBD1	TGTGCTAGTGGTTTGGACGGGACAGGGGTATATGAGCAGTTCTTC	CASGLDGTGVYEQFF
TRBJ2-3	TRBV6-5	NA	TRBD1	TGTGCCAGCAGCGACAGGGGCCATAGCACAGATACGCAGTACTTT	CASSDRGHSTDTQYF
TRBJ2-7	TRBV12-5	many	NA	TGTGCTAGTGGTCTGGGACGGAACTACGAGCAGTACTTC	CASGLGRNYEQYF
TRBJ2-3	TRBV7-2	NA	NA	TGTGCCAGCAGCTTAGAAGAGGCAGGGTCAGATACGCAGTATTTT	CASSLEEAGSDTQYF
TRBJ2-1	TRBV2	medium-sized	TRBD1	TGTGCCAGCAGTGAAAGGACAGGGGGCTTGAATGAGCAGTTCTTC	CASSERTGGLNEQFF
TRBJ2-3	TRBV20-1	medium-sized	NA	TGCAGTGCTACTACCAGGCGGGGGCCGTATACATCGCAGTATTTT	CSATTRRGPYTSQYF
TRBJ2-1	TRBV20-1	many	NA	TGCAGTGCTAGAGATTGGGGCGGCACTGGGGGGAGGGGGTACAATGAGCAGTTCTTC	CSARDWGGTGGRGYNEQFF
TRBJ2-3	TRBV3-2	many	NA	TGTGCCAGCAGCCTTAGTGTTTTGGGCACAGATACGCAGTATTTT	CASSLSVLGTDTQYF
TRBJ2-3	TRBV2	medium-sized	TRBD1	TGTGCCAACACCGGATTCCCGGGACAGGGGGTTATAGATACGCAGTATTTT	CANTGFPGQGVIDTQYF
TRBJ2-3	TRBV7-9	medium-sized	NA	TGTGCCAGCAGCTTAGGGTTCTTTTCGTCCAGCACAGATACGCAGTATTTT	CASSLGFFSSSTDTQYF
TRBJ2-7	TRBV25-1	medium-sized	NA	TGTGCCAGCAGCCCGGTGGGGGAGTGGCGCGAGCAGTACTTC	CASSPVGEWREQYF
TRBJ2-4	TRBV10-3	medium-sized	NA	TGTGCCATCAGTGAGTCCGCCCTTAGCCCCAAAAACATTCAGTACTTC	CAISESALSPKNIQYF